The 26 T cell receptor beta chains below were found in one sample sequenced in a study of cytomegalovirus exposure and HLA in healthy donors. PCR primers comprised 60 Vbeta and 13 Jbeta primers. Some clones are missing from TCRdb's copy, which holds only in-frame ones; the method was immunoSEQ multiplex PCR. The sample holds around 150,000 clones, over 60% seen once. The source material was PBMCs. The source of these receptors is a woman in her 30s in good health and CMV-seropositive.

The chain employs TRBV2 and TRBJ2-7, with TRBD2 as a possible D gene (6 bases). V lost 6 bases, J lost 2 bases, and 8 bases lay in between. The CDR3 is 12 amino acids. Germline V lookup: CDR1 SNHLY, CDR2 FYNNEI. The CDR3 DNA is TGTGCCAGCAGAGGGGAGGCCTACGAGCAGTACTTC. Its translation is CASRGEAYEQYF.

This chain connects TRBV11-2 to TRBJ2-5; D remains unclear. Germline lookup yields CDR1 SGHAT and CDR2 FQNNGV. Trimming removed 5 bases at V and 5 bases at J, with 6 bases between. The CDR3 covers 11 residues. In nucleotides, the CDR3 is TGTGCCAGCAGCCACGGGGAGACCCAGTACTTC. This gives the protein CASSHGETQYF.

This chain uses TRBV14 with TRBJ1-2; 8 positions match TRBD1. From germline, CDR1 is SGHDN and CDR2 FVKESK. Germline trimming cut 4 bases from V and 4 bases from J; bases unmatched to any gene: 8. CDR3 size: 15 residues. CDR3 DNA sequence: TGTGCCAGCAGCCGCCTGACGGGACAGGTCTATGGCTACACCTTC. Encoded protein: CASSRLTGQVYGYTF.

This clone showed up just a few times. The chain couples TRBV5-4 to TRBJ1-2; TRBD1 is a possible D gene (6 bases). V lost 4 bases, J lost 4 bases, and 11 bases lay in between. The CDR3 is 13 amino acids. CDR1 and CDR2 from the germline V gene are SGHNT and YYREEE (reference sequence). This CDR3 is CASSQTGLYGYTF. CDR3 nucleotides: TGTGCCAGCAGCCAGACAGGACTCTATGGCTACACCTTC.

The V and J genes are TRBV19 and TRBJ2-7, with a tentative D call TRBD2 (6 bases). Germline V gene lookup returns CDR1 LNHDA and CDR2 SQIVND (reference sequence). V lost 5 bases, J lost 5 bases, and 16 bases lay in between. CDR3 length: 14 residues. CDR3 in amino acids: CASSYPGLSDEQYF. The CDR3 region has the DNA TGTGCCAGTAGTTATCCGGGACTTTCAGACGAGCAGTACTTC.

This clone appeared a few times. The gene calls are TRBV5-1 and TRBJ1-4; D unclear. Trimming took 1 base from V and 6 from J, leaving 13 bases between them. Germline lookup yields CDR1 SGHRS and CDR2 YFSETQ. The CDR3 consists of 15 residues. CDR3 sequence reads: CASSLFRGSDEKLFF. The CDR3, as DNA: TGCGCCAGCAGCTTGTTCCGGGGATCGGATGAAAAACTGTTTTTT. The variable domain in full, completed from reference TRBV5-1 and TRBJ1-4, reads KAGVTQTPRYLIKTRGQQVTLSCSPISGHRSVSWYQQTPGQGLQFLFEYFSETQRNKGNFPGRFSGRQFSNSRSEMNVSTLELGDSALYLCASSLFRGSDEKLFFGSGTQLSVL.

This rearrangement joins TRBV11-2 to TRBJ2-5; no clear D gene. The DNA end lines up better with TRBJ2-7; the J call may be wrong. This CDR3 comprises 14 residues. Germline values: CDR1 SGHAT, CDR2 FQNNGV. CDR3 residues: CASSLSASSYEQYF. The DNA for the CDR3 is TGTGCCAGCAGCTTGTCAGCGAGCTCCTACGAGCAGTACTTC.

The chain recombines TRBV5-1 with TRBJ2-7; no clear D gene. Per the germline V gene, CDR1 is SGHRS and CDR2 is YFSETQ. V was trimmed by 4 bases and J by 7 bases, leaving 12 bases between them. This CDR3 is built from 12 residues. CDR3 nucleotides: TGCGCCAGCAGCGCGACCCGAGGTGAGCAGTACTTC. It is translated as CASSATRGEQYF.

This clone was recorded once. This chain uses TRBV7-9 with TRBJ2-3, with TRBD2 as a possible D gene (6 bases). The V gene's germline CDR1 is SEHNR and CDR2 FQNEAQ (reference sequence). Trimming cost V 5 bases and J 2 bases, with 14 bases left between them. This CDR3 spans 15 amino acids. CDR3 in DNA: TGTGCCAGCAGCCTGGGAGGATTCTTCACAGATACGCAGTATTTT. This gives the protein CASSLGGFFTDTQYF. Full variable domain (rest looked up from reference TRBV7-9 and TRBJ2-3): DTGVSQNPRHKITKRGQNVTFRCDPISEHNRLYWYRQTLGQGPEFLTYFQNEAQLEKSRLLSDRFSAERPKGSFSTLEIQRTEQGDSAMYLCASSLGGFFTDTQYFGPGTRLTVL.

CDR3 protein: CASSLGQGKYEQYF. The CDR3, as DNA: TGTGCCAGCAGTTTGGGACAGGGTAAATACGAGCAGTACTTC. This sequence joins TRBV27 and TRBJ2-7; 9 nucleotides align to TRBD1. The ends lost 3 bases at V and 4 bases at J; junction bases unmatched: 4. Germline CDR1 is MNHEY and CDR2 is SMNVEV (reference sequence). CDR3 length: 14 residues.

V usage is TRBV7-3 and J usage is TRBJ2-1, with 11 positions matching TRBD2. This CDR3 comprises 15 residues. With 5 bases clipped from V and 4 bases from J, the junction kept 4 bases outside the gene matches. The germline V gene encodes CDR1 SGHTA and CDR2 FQGTGA. CDR3 in amino acids: CASSPRLAGYNEQFF. The DNA for the CDR3 is TGTGCCAGCAGCCCCCGACTAGCGGGGTACAATGAGCAGTTCTTC.

This clone has a handful of counts. This chain connects TRBV27 to TRBJ1-2, with D possibly matching TRBD1 (5 bases). The CDR3 has 13 amino acids. Germline loops: CDR1 MNHEY, CDR2 SMNVEV (reference sequence). With 3 bases removed from V and 0 bases from J, the gap between germline ends came to 5 bases. DNA for the CDR3: TGTGCCAGCAGTTTCAGGGCTAACTATGGCTACACCTTC. The encoded protein is CASSFRANYGYTF.

The CDR3 sequence: CASSEFGRGNGSPLHF. In DNA form, the CDR3 reads TGTGCCAGCAGTGAATTTGGCAGGGGGAACGGTTCACCCCTCCACTTT. The chain recombines TRBV2 with TRBJ1-6; 7 bases fit TRBD1. CDR3 length: 16 residues. The junction had 10 bases not matched to a gene; V was cut back by 2 bases and J by 9 bases. From germline, CDR1 is SNHLY and CDR2 FYNNEI.

The chain couples TRBV6-5 to TRBJ2-2, with D hard to call. Trimming cost V 5 bases and J 1 base, with 8 bases left between them. The CDR3 runs 14 residues. Germline CDR1 MNHEY, CDR2 SVGAGI. CDR3 loop: CASSPLGNTGELFF. The CDR3 DNA reads as TGTGCCAGCAGTCCCCTAGGGAACACCGGGGAGCTGTTTTTT.

The chain links TRBV5-4 to TRBJ2-4; TRBD2 might be the D (6 bases). Germline CDR1 SGHNT, CDR2 YYREEE (reference sequence). The CDR3 runs 15 residues. Trimming pared 4 bases from V and 7 bases from J, leaving 18 bases between. CDR3 sequence reads: CASSRTSGRGNIQYF. The CDR3 nucleotides read TGTGCCAGCAGCAGGACCTCGGGACGGGGGAACATTCAGTACTTC.

The V gene is TRBV28, the J gene TRBJ2-7, with 7 bases matching TRBD1. The CDR3 is 14 amino acids. CDR1 MDHEN and CDR2 SYDVKM come from the germline V gene. The trim removed 4 bases at V and 7 bases at J, leaving 10 bases unmatched. The CDR3 here is CASSWGTDLEEQYF. The CDR3 DNA reads TGTGCCAGCAGTTGGGGGACAGACCTTGAGGAGCAGTACTTC. The full variable domain, completed using reference TRBV28 and TRBJ2-7, is DVKVTQSSRYLVKRTGEKVFLECVQDMDHENMFWYRQDPGLGLRLIYFSYDVKMKEKGDIPEGYSVSREKKERFSLILESASTNQTSMYLCASSWGTDLEEQYFGPGTRLTVT.

This clone has only a few counts. Its ends do not fully match the called genes, so a read error is possible. The chain uses TRBV9 and TRBJ1-1; D gene uncertain. The length of the CDR3 is 14 residues. Germline CDR1 reads SGDLS; CDR2 reads YYNGEE. The CDR3 sequence is CASSPWTGNSEAFF. The CDR3, as DNA: TGTGCCAGCAGCCCCTGGACCGGGAACAGTGAAGCTTTCTTT. The entire variable domain, with the rest obtained from reference TRBV9 and TRBJ1-1, is as follows: DSGVTQTPKHLITATGQRVTLRCSPRSGDLSVYWYQQSLDQGLQFLIQYYNGEERAKGNILERFSAQQFPDLHSELNLSSLELGDSALYFCASSPWTGNSEAFFGQGTRLTVV.

This clone was found once. The chain joins TRBV30 to TRBJ2-7; 7 bases line up with TRBD1. The germline CDR1 and CDR2 sequences are GTSNPN and SVGIG (reference sequence). Unmatched junction bases numbered 4, after V lost 0 bases and J lost 5 bases. CDR3 length equals 13 residues. In DNA, the CDR3 is TGTGCCTGGAGTGTAGGGGGCATGAACGAGCAGTACTTC. As protein: CAWSVGGMNEQYF.

J is TRBJ2-3 and V is TRBV29-1; TRBD1 matches 8 bases. The CDR3 has 14 amino acids. Per germline, CDR1 SQVTM and CDR2 ANQGSEA. V lost 7 bases to trimming and J lost 3 bases; unmatched junction nucleotides: 9. The CDR3 spells CSGASGTGTDTQYF. As DNA, the CDR3 is TGCAGCGGTGCGTCGGGGACAGGAACAGATACGCAGTATTTT.

This clone was picked up one time. At one boundary the junction diverges from the germline segment, which might be a read error. Other DNA sequences in this sample translate to the same CDR3. The chain carries TRBV5-6 and TRBJ1-5; D might be TRBD1 (5 bases). CDR1 and CDR2 from the germline V gene are SGHDT and YYEEEE. The CDR3 runs 15 residues. The CDR3 reads CASSLAGGKGQPQHF. For the CDR3, the DNA is TGCGCCAGCAGCTTGGCGGGGGGAAAAGGTCAGCCCCAGCATTTT.

The V and J genes are TRBV5-1 and TRBJ1-2, with 8 nucleotides matching TRBD1. In germline, CDR1 is SGHRS, CDR2 YFSETQ. The CDR3 is made up of 13 amino acids. J was trimmed by 8 bases and V by 4 bases; bases with no gene match: 7. CDR3 loop: CASSPGTGGGYTF. CDR3 coding DNA: TGCGCCAGCAGCCCCGGGACAGGCGGCGGCTACACCTTC.

This clone was seen a few times. V usage is TRBV5-6 and J usage is TRBJ2-7; a possible D gene is TRBD2 (7 bases). The CDR3 is 13 amino acids. V was cut by 2 bases and J by 6 bases, with 12 bases left in between. In germline, CDR1 is SGHDT, CDR2 YYEEEE. CDR3 DNA: TGTGCCAGCAGCTTAGGAGGGGGGGCCGAGCAGTACTTC. Translating it yields CASSLGGGAEQYF.

This clone appeared a few times. The chain uses TRBV7-7 and TRBJ2-5; 7 bases are shared with TRBD2. This CDR3 spans 15 amino acids. J was trimmed by 0 bases and V by 1 base; bases with no gene match: 2. The germline V gene encodes CDR1 SSHAT and CDR2 FNYEAQ (reference sequence). This CDR3 reads CASSLGGGDQETQYF. The CDR3 coding sequence is TGTGCCAGCAGCTTAGGTGGGGGGGACCAAGAGACCCAGTACTTC.

V is TRBV27 and J is TRBJ2-4, with TRBD2 matching over 13 bases. Germline V gives CDR1 MNHEY, CDR2 SMNVEV (reference sequence). Trimming took 1 base from V and 6 from J; bases not matched to a gene: 6. The CDR3 is made up of 17 amino acids. CDR3 nucleotides: TGTGCCAGCAGTTTATTACTAGCGGGAGGGCCGGGAAACATTCAGTACTTC. Its protein is CASSLLLAGGPGNIQYF.

The chain couples TRBV6-4 to TRBJ2-3; 7 bases fit TRBD2. The junction had 5 bases not matched to a gene; V was cut back by 7 bases and J by 4 bases. This CDR3 has 13 amino acids. Germline assignment: CDR1 MRHNA and CDR2 SNTAGT. In DNA form, the CDR3 reads TGTGCCAGCACACTAGCGTTTGCAGATACGCAGTATTTT. Its protein product is CASTLAFADTQYF.

The chain recombines TRBV29-1 with TRBJ2-7, with D possibly TRBD1 on 7 matching bases. The CDR3 extends over 13 amino acids. Per germline, CDR1 SQVTM and CDR2 ANQGSEA. Trimming pared 3 bases from V and 4 bases from J, leaving 13 bases between. CDR3 sequence: CSVESQGGYEQYF. The CDR3 DNA is TGCAGCGTTGAGTCGCAGGGGGGATACGAGCAGTACTTC.